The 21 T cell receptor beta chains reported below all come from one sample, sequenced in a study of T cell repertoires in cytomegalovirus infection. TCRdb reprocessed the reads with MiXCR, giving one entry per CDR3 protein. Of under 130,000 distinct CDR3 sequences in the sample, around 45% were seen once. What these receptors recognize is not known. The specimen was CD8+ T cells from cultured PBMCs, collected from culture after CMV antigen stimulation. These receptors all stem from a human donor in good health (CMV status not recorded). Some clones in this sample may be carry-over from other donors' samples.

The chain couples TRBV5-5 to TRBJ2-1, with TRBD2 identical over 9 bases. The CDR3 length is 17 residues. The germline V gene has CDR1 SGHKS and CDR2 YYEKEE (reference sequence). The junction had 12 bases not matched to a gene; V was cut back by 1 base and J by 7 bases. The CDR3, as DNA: TGTGCCAGCAGCTTGAGACTAGCGGAACCGGCGGGGAATGAGCAGTTCTTC. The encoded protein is CASSLRLAEPAGNEQFF.

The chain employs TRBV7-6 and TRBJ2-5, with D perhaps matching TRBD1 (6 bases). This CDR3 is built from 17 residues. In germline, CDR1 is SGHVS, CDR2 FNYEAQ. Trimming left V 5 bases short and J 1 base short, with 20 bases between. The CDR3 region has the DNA TGTGCCAGCAGCGCCCATAACTTGGACAGAGCCCAAGAGACCCAGTACTTC. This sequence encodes CASSAHNLDRAQETQYF.

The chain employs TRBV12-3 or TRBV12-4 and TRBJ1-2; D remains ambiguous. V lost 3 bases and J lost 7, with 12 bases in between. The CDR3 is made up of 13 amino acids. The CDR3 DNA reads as TGTGCCAGCAGTTTTTCAGAAGTCTTTGGCTACACCTTC. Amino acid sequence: CASSFSEVFGYTF.

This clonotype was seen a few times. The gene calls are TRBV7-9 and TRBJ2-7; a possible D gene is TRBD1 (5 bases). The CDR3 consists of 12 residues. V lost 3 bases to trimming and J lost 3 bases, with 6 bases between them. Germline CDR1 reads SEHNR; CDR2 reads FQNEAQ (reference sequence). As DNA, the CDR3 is TGTGCCAGCAGCTTGGACATCTACGAGCAGTACTTC. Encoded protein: CASSLDIYEQYF.

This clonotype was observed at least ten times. CDR3 DNA sequence: TGTGCCAGCAGCCCCAGGGACAGACCAACAGAAACCCAAGAGACCCAGTACTTC. It is translated as CASSPRDRPTETQETQYF. The chain recombines TRBV7-8 with TRBJ2-5; 7 bases map to TRBD1. Germline V gene data show CDR1 as SGHVS and CDR2 as FQNEAQ. This CDR3 spans 18 amino acids. With V trimmed by 5 bases and J by 1 base, 16 bases remained unmatched. The whole variable domain, filled in from reference TRBV7-8 and TRBJ2-5, reads GAGVSQSPRYKVAKRGQDVALRCDPISGHVSLFWYQQALGQGPEFLTYFQNEAQLDKSGLPSDRFFAERPEGSVSTLKIQRTQQEDSAVYLCASSPRDRPTETQETQYFGPGTRLLVL.

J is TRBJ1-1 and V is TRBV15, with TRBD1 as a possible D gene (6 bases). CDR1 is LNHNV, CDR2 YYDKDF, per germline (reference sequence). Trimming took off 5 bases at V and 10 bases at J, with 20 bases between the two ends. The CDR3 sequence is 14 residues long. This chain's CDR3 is CATSDRGAGLGAFF. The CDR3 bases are TGTGCCACCAGCGATAGGGGGGCAGGATTGGGAGCTTTCTTT.

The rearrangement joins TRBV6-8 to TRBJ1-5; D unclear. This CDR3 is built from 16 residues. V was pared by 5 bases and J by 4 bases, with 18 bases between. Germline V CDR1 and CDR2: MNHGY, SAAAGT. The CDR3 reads CASSPKSPTRNQPQHF. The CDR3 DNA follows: TGTGCCAGCAGTCCAAAGTCCCCCACTCGGAATCAGCCCCAGCATTTT.

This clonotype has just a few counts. DNA for the CDR3: TGTGCCAGCAGCGGGGCGGACCGACTAGCGGGGGGGCCAATTTTGACCACAGATACGCAGTATTTT. Protein: CASSGADRLAGGPILTTDTQYF. The chain couples TRBV7-2 to TRBJ2-3; 14 bases align to TRBD2. Germline V gene lookup returns CDR1 SGHTA and CDR2 FQGNSA. The CDR3 covers 22 residues. Germline trimming cut 5 bases from V and 2 bases from J; bases unmatched to any gene: 21.

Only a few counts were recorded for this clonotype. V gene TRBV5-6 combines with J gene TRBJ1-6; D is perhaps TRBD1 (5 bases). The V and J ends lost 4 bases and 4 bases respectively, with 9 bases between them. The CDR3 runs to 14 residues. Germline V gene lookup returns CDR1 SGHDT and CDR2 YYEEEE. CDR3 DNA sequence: TGTGCCAGCAGCCAACAGGTTTATAATTCACCCCTCCACTTT. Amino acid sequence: CASSQQVYNSPLHF.

CDR3: CASSLNSQETQYF. For the CDR3, the DNA is TGTGCCAGCAGCTTAAATAGTCAAGAGACCCAGTACTTC. The chain carries TRBV7-6 and TRBJ2-5; D is uncertain. With 2 bases removed from V and 2 bases from J, the gap between germline ends came to 6 bases. CDR1 SGHVS and CDR2 FNYEAQ come from the germline V gene. The CDR3 spans 13 residues.

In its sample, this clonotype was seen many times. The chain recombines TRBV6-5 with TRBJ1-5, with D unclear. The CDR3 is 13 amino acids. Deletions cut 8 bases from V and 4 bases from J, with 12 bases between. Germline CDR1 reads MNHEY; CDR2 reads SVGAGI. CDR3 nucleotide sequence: TGTGCCAGCGGCTACGGACGAAATCAGCCCCAGCATTTT. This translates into CASGYGRNQPQHF.

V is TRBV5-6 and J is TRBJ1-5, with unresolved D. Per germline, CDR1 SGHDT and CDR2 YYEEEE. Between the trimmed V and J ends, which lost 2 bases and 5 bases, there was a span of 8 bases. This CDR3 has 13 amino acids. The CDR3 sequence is CASSFGTYQPQHF. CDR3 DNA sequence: TGTGCCAGCAGCTTCGGAACCTATCAGCCCCAGCATTTT.

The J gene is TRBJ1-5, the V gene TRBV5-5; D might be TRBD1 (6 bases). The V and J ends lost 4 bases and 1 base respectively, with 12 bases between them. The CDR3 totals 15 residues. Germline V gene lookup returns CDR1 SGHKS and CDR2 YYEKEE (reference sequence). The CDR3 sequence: CASSPTGGSNQPQHF. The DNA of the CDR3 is TGTGCCAGCAGCCCGACGGGGGGCAGCAATCAGCCCCAGCATTTT.

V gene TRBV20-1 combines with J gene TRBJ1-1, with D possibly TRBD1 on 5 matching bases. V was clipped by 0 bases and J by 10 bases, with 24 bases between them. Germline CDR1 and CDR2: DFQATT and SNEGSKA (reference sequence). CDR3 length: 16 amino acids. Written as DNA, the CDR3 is TGCAGTGCTAGAGACCAAACAGGAGCTACCGCCGGGGTAGCTTTCTTT. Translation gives CSARDQTGATAGVAFF.

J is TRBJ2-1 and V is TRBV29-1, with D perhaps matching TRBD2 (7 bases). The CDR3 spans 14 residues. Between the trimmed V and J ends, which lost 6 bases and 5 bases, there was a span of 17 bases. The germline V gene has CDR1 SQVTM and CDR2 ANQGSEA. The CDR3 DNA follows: TGCAGCGTGGGGGGGGGCATCCCCCACAATGAGCAGTTCTTC. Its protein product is CSVGGGIPHNEQFF.

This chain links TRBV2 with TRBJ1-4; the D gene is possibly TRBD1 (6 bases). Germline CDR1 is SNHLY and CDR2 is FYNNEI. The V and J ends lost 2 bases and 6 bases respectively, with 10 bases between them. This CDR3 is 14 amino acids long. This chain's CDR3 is CASSERGLDEKLFF. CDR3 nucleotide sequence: TGTGCCAGCAGTGAACGGGGGCTGGATGAAAAACTGTTTTTT.

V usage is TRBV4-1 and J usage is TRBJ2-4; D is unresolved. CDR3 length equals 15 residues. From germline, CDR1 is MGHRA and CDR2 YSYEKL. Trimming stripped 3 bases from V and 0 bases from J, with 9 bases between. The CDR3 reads CASSQDMLAKNIQYF. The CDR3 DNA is TGCGCCAGCAGCCAGGATATGCTAGCCAAAAACATTCAGTACTTC.

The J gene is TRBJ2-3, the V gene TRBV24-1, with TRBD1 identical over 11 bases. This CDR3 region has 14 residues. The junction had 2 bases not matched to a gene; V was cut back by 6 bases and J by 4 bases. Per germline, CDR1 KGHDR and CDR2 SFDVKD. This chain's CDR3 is CATSPGQGADTQYF. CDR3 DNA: TGTGCCACCAGTCCGGGACAGGGGGCAGATACGCAGTATTTT.

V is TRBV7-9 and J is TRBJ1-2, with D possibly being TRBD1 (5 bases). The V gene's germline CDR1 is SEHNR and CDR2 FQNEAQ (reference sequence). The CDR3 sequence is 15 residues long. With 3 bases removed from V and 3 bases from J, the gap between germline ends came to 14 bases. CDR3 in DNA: TGTGCCAGCAGCTTGCTCGACAGACCCGACTATGGCTACACCTTC. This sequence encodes CASSLLDRPDYGYTF. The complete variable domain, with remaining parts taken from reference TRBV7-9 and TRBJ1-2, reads DTGVSQNPRHKITKRGQNVTFRCDPISEHNRLYWYRQTLGQGPEFLTYFQNEAQLEKSRLLSDRFSAERPKGSFSTLEIQRTEQGDSAMYLCASSLLDRPDYGYTFGSGTRLTVV.

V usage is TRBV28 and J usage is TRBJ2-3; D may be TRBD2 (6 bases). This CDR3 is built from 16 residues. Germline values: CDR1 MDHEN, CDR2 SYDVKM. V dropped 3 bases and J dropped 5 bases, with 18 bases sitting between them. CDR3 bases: TGTGCCAGCAGTTTCTTGACGGGGGTCCCACAAGATACGCAGTATTTT. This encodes CASSFLTGVPQDTQYF.

The CDR3 bases are TGTGCCACCAGTGACTACAGCTACCATACGCAGTATTTT. Its translation: CATSDYSYHTQYF. The V gene is TRBV24-1, the J gene TRBJ2-3; the D is unclear. V lost 4 bases to trimming and J lost 7 bases, with 11 bases between them. CDR3 size: 13 residues. The germline V gene encodes CDR1 KGHDR and CDR2 SFDVKD.